Sequencing of this T cell receptor beta chain was carried out in a study of blood T cells in healthy people across ages. The study's findings and limits: The long-lived group displayed more naive CD4+ cells, plus higher diversity, than the aged donors did.

After removal of 4 bases from V and 10 bases from J, the junction contained 9 bases not matched to a gene. CDR1 is DFQATT and CDR2 is SNEGSKA in the germline V gene (reference sequence). The CDR3 runs 15 residues. This clonotype was seen once. The antigen remains undetermined. Primed by a sample-barcoded 5' primer and a J-beta primer mix, a second PCR proceeded for 7 to 11 cycles. Carrying 12 random nucleotides, a template-switch adaptor labeled each individual cDNA molecule. TCRdb re-called the 5' RACE reads through MiXCR, storing one row per CDR3 protein. The sample includes 800,000 to 950,000 distinct CDR3 sequences, about 48% of them seen just once. The study drew donors from healthy Caucasian individuals in Russia aged roughly 6 to 100. Peripheral blood samples of 7.5 to 10 milliliters were drawn from each donor.

The sequenced sample consisted of blood. The receptor was derived from a young man in good health. The chain has TRBV20-1 and TRBJ2-1; TRBD2 matches at 14 bases. This CDR3 reads CSATETSGGANEQFF. CDR3 in DNA: TGCAGTGCTACCGAGACTAGCGGGGGGGCCAACGAGCAGTTCTTC.